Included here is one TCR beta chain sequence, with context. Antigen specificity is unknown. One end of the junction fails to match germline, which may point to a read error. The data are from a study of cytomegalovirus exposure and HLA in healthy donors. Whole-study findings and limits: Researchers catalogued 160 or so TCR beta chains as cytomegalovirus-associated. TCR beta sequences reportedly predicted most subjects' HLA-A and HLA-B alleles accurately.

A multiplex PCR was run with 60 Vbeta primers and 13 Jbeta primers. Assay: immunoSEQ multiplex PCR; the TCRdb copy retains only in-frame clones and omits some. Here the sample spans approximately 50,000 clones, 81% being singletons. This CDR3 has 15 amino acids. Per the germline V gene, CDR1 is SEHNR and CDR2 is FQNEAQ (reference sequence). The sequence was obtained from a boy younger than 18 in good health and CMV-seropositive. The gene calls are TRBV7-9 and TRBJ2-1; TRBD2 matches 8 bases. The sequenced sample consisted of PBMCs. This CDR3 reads CSSSGGLSIDGEQFF. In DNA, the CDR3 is TGTTCCAGCAGCGGGGGACTTTCAATCGATGGTGAGCAGTTCTTC.